This record looks at one T cell receptor beta chain sequence and its context. This CDR3 has 15 amino acids. J lost 7 bases, V lost 6 bases, and 12 bases had no gene match. Germline CDR1 MNHNS, CDR2 SASEGT. Amplification used 60 V beta primers and 13 J beta primers. Clones were sequenced by immunoSEQ multiplex PCR, and TCRdb holds only the in-frame ones, with some missing. The data hold about 87,000 clones, with around 83% observed a single time. The data belong to a study of glioma-infiltrating T cells after dendritic cell vaccination. Time point described: after dendritic cell vaccination, including at tumor progression/relapse.

The clonotype was recovered from a human donor with glioblastoma. The chain links TRBV6-1 to TRBJ1-2, with 9 bases aligning to TRBD1. The input for sequencing was blood, taken after dendritic cell vaccination. The CDR3 DNA sequence: TGTGCCAGCAGACTAACCGGGACAGGGTGGGGTGGCTACACCTTC. This encodes CASRLTGTGWGGYTF.